These 20 T cell receptor beta chains originate from one sample sequenced in a study of Graves' ophthalmopathy and Graves' hyperthyroidism. RNA transcripts yielded amplified TCR beta CDR3 regions. Scientists carried out first-round RT-PCR using HTBI primers and then a second-round multiplex PCR. TCRdb re-called the multiplex PCR reads with MiXCR, one entry per CDR3 protein. Of approximately 480,000 distinct CDR3 sequences in the sample, approximately 15% were seen once. The sequenced sample consisted of blood. These TCRs come from a woman in her thirties with Graves' ophthalmopathy.

This clonotype showed up many times. The V and J genes are TRBV7-9 and TRBJ1-1; D gene uncertain. The germline V and J ends were trimmed by 5 bases and 4 bases, with 11 bases remaining between them. Per germline, CDR1 SEHNR and CDR2 FQNEAQ (reference sequence). The CDR3 runs 13 residues. CDR3 sequence reads: CASSESTSTEAFF. The CDR3 DNA follows: TGTGCCAGCAGCGAATCTACCTCCACTGAAGCTTTCTTT.

In its sample, this clonotype was seen many times. The chain combines TRBV11-2 with TRBJ1-5; unclear D gene. The CDR3 contains 15 residues. V dropped 5 bases and J dropped 5 bases, with 16 bases sitting between them. Germline V CDR1 and CDR2: SGHAT, FQNNGV. As DNA, the CDR3 is TGTGCCAGCAGCCCTAACGTAGGAGGTTATCAGCCCCAGCATTTT. As protein: CASSPNVGGYQPQHF.

This clonotype was seen at least ten times. This chain connects TRBV28 to TRBJ2-7; D gene ambiguous. The V gene's germline CDR1 is MDHEN and CDR2 SYDVKM. Deletions cut 3 bases from V and 0 bases from J, with 9 bases between. The CDR3 is 14 residues long. The CDR3 region has the DNA TGTGCCAGCAGTTTGGGTCAACTCTCCTACGAGCAGTACTTC. It specifies CASSLGQLSYEQYF.

This clonotype was counted ten times or more. The chain has TRBV6-1 and TRBJ2-2; 7 bases map to TRBD2. The CDR3 sequence is 18 residues long. V was clipped by 1 base and J by 0 bases; unmatched bases: 8. The germline gives CDR1 MNHNS, CDR2 SASEGT. In DNA form, the CDR3 reads TGTGCCAGCAGTGAAGTCCCGGCTAGCGGCGCGAACACCGGGGAGCTGTTTTTT. Translation gives CASSEVPASGANTGELFF.

This clonotype has ten or more counts. CDR3 in amino acids: CASSYSAPTSSRGYTF. The CDR3 region has the DNA TGTGCCAGCAGTTACTCAGCTCCCACCTCCAGTAGGGGCTACACCTTC. The chain couples TRBV6-5 to TRBJ1-2; D is unresolved. The CDR3 runs to 16 residues. Trimming shortened V by 0 bases and J by 8 bases, and 19 bases separated the two germline ends. CDR1 is MNHEY and CDR2 is SVGAGI in the germline V gene.

This clonotype was counted at least ten times. The chain couples TRBV12-3 or TRBV12-4 to TRBJ2-2, with D possibly being TRBD2 (6 bases). Deletions cut 5 bases from V and 2 bases from J, with 18 bases between. This CDR3 comprises 17 residues. The CDR3 bases are TGTGCCAGCAGTGCACCCGGGGTAGCGGCTAACACCGGGGAGCTGTTTTTT. Its translation is CASSAPGVAANTGELFF.

This clonotype has a handful of counts. The CDR3 region is CATSELRQGGVDTGELFF. CDR3 sequence (DNA): TGTGCCACCAGTGAGCTAAGACAGGGGGGGGTGGACACCGGGGAGCTGTTTTTT. The rearrangement uses TRBV24-1 and TRBJ2-2, with 9 bases fitting TRBD1. The CDR3 is made up of 18 amino acids. V dropped 4 bases and J dropped 3; count of bases not matched to a gene: 11. In germline, CDR1 is KGHDR, CDR2 SFDVKD.

The chain carries TRBV7-9 and TRBJ2-5, with D uncertain. V was trimmed by 2 bases and J by 5 bases, leaving 9 bases between them. The CDR3 is 13 residues long. Germline CDR1 reads SEHNR; CDR2 reads FQNEAQ (reference sequence). The CDR3 sequence is CASSLLGKETQYF. In DNA, the CDR3 is TGTGCCAGCAGCTTATTAGGGAAGGAGACCCAGTACTTC.

This clonotype was observed at least ten times. The chain couples TRBV19 to TRBJ1-1; D might be TRBD1 (6 bases). Germline CDR1 LNHDA, CDR2 SQIVND (reference sequence). Trimming pared 3 bases from V and 3 bases from J, leaving 23 bases between. The CDR3 covers 18 residues. The CDR3 loop reads CASSILTGTTETDTEAFF. CDR3 coding DNA: TGTGCCAGTAGTATCCTAACCGGGACAACGGAAACCGACACTGAAGCTTTCTTT.

The chain couples TRBV6-1 to TRBJ1-6, with no clear D. Germline CDR1 reads MNHNS; CDR2 reads SASEGT. The CDR3 length is 13 residues. V lost 6 bases and J lost 9, with 12 bases in between. The CDR3 loop reads CASRITIGSPLHF. CDR3 coding DNA: TGTGCCAGCAGAATTACGATAGGTTCACCCCTCCACTTT.

This clonotype has ten or more counts. The chain is built from TRBV6-1 and TRBJ2-7; 12 bases are a match to TRBD2. This CDR3 is built from 16 residues. Trimming at V came to 6 bases and at J to 3 bases, leaving 9 bases not matched to a gene. Looked up from germline, CDR1 is MNHNS and CDR2 is SASEGT. This chain's CDR3 is CASRIRKTSGSYEQYF. CDR3 nucleotides: TGTGCCAGCAGGATACGAAAGACTAGCGGGAGCTACGAGCAGTACTTC.

Many counts were recorded for this clonotype. The chain has TRBV25-1 and TRBJ1-2; 9 bases are a match to TRBD1. The CDR3 covers 15 residues. The germline gives CDR1 MGHDK, CDR2 SYGVNS. With 4 bases clipped from V and 6 bases from J, the junction kept 9 bases outside the gene matches. In nucleotides, the CDR3 is TGTGCCAGCAGTGCCCAGACAGGGGGGCGAGATGGCTACACCTTC. Translated, it gives CASSAQTGGRDGYTF.

Comment on this clonotype: A much larger clone lies a single base off, so this may be a read error. Since no conserved phenylalanine or tryptophan closes the CDR3, a read error is the likely cause. The genes are TRBV9 and TRBJ1-1; TRBD1 is a possible D gene (5 bases). Germline CDR1 and CDR2: SGDLS and YYNGEE. The V end lost 0 bases, the J end lost 4 bases, and 10 bases lay between the germline ends. This CDR3 has 14 amino acids. The chain's CDR3 is CASSVADGGTEAFV. The CDR3, as DNA: TGTGCCAGCAGCGTAGCAGACGGGGGCACTGAAGCTTTCGTT.

This clonotype was found a few times. The V and J genes are TRBV5-1 and TRBJ1-3, with 9 nucleotides matching TRBD1. The length of the CDR3 is 18 residues. With 0 bases clipped from V and 2 bases from J, the junction kept 9 bases outside the gene matches. Germline V gives CDR1 SGHRS, CDR2 YFSETQ. As DNA, the CDR3 is TGCGCCAGCAGCTTGGCCTGGACAGGGGATCACGCTGGAAACACCATATATTTT. This sequence encodes CASSLAWTGDHAGNTIYF.

This clonotype came up once. CDR3 loop: CASSPSTGTGELFF. The CDR3, as DNA: TGTGCCAGCAGTCCCTCGACGGGGACCGGGGAGCTGTTTTTT. J is TRBJ2-2 and V is TRBV6-5; possibly TRBD2 for D (5 bases). Trimming removed 5 bases at V and 5 bases at J, with 12 bases between. CDR3 length: 14 amino acids. Germline V gene lookup returns CDR1 MNHEY and CDR2 SVGAGI.

This clonotype occurred many times. The chain uses TRBV13 and TRBJ1-1; the D gene is possibly TRBD1 (5 bases). Germline values: CDR1 PRHDT, CDR2 FYEKMQ (reference sequence). V lost 5 bases and J 0 bases, leaving 16 bases between the germline ends. The CDR3 is 16 amino acids. The CDR3 reads CASSQPGRGLNTEAFF. In nucleotides, the CDR3 is TGTGCCAGCAGCCAGCCGGGCCGGGGGTTGAACACTGAAGCTTTCTTT.

A note on this clonotype: A much larger clone differs by one base, so this may be a read error. CDR3 bases: TGTGCCAGCAGTTCGTCTCGGACTTCAAGGGAGACCCAGTACTTC. Translation gives CASSSSRTSRETQYF. The chain has TRBV6-5 and TRBJ2-5; tentative D call: TRBD2 (5 bases). The germline gives CDR1 MNHEY, CDR2 SVGAGI. The CDR3 is made up of 15 amino acids. V dropped 4 bases and J dropped 5 bases, with 17 bases sitting between them.

This clonotype was seen a few times. The chain is built from TRBV19 and TRBJ2-2; no definite D call. The CDR3 has 16 amino acids. Germline CDR1 and CDR2: LNHDA and SQIVND (reference sequence). Trimming left V 5 bases short and J 1 base short, with 14 bases between. The CDR3 bases are TGTGCCAGTAGTTCCACGGTCGCGGTGAACACCGGGGAGCTGTTTTTT. Translation gives CASSSTVAVNTGELFF.

This clonotype was counted at least ten times. The gene calls are TRBV28 and TRBJ2-5; D is possibly TRBD2 (5 bases). The CDR3 is made up of 13 amino acids. V lost 2 bases to trimming and J lost 4 bases, with 8 bases between them. Germline CDR1 and CDR2: MDHEN and SYDVKM. The CDR3 is CASSLEGPETQYF. Here the CDR3 DNA reads TGTGCCAGCAGTTTAGAGGGTCCAGAGACCCAGTACTTC.

This clonotype was counted ten times or more. The rearrangement joins TRBV30 to TRBJ2-7; D tentatively fits TRBD1 or TRBD2 (5 bases each). The CDR3 totals 16 residues. The germline V and J ends were trimmed by 3 bases and 2 bases, with 20 bases remaining between them. Germline lookup yields CDR1 GTSNPN and CDR2 SVGIG (reference sequence). CDR3 nucleotide sequence: TGTGCCTGGAGGCCACCGCCCCCGGGGCGGGCCTACGAGCAGTACTTC. The encoded protein is CAWRPPPPGRAYEQYF.